This entry concerns a single T cell receptor (beta chain). This sample was taken from a study of PD-L1 blockade in urothelial cancer. At the level of the study: Males with urothelial cancer arising in the bladder constituted about nine tenths of the roughly 30 patients. Analysis of the blood was performed 3 weeks (second dose) and 6 weeks after treatment start.

Germline loops: CDR1 MNHNY, CDR2 SVGAGI (reference sequence). The length of the CDR3 is 14 residues. With 2 bases removed from V and 6 bases from J, the gap between germline ends came to 14 bases. Spiking of synthetic TCR analog templates was performed in each PCR. Libraries were prepared by immunoSEQ multiplex PCR; TCRdb keeps only in-frame clonotypes and omits some of them. The data contain around 100,000 clones, around 85% of them seen just once; the ten biggest clones take up 2% to 2.5%. The source material was PBMCs, sampled around atezolizumab (anti-PD-L1) treatment. The receptor's source is a man aged 50 or older with urothelial cancer. V is TRBV6-6 and J is TRBJ2-7; D might be TRBD1 (6 bases). The DNA of the CDR3 is TGTGCCAGCAGTTACCGACAAGGGGGTAGCGAGCAGTACTTC. This translates into CASSYRQGGSEQYF.